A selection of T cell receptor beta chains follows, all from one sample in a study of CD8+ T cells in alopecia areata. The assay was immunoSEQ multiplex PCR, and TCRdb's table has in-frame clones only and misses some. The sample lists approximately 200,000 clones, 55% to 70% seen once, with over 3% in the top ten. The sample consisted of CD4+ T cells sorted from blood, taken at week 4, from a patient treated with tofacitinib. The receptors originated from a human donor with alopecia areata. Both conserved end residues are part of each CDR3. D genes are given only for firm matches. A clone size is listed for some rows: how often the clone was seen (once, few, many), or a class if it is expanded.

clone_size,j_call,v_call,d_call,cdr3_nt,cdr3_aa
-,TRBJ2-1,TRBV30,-,TGTGCCTGGAGTGGGGATACAAGCTCCTACAATGAGCAGTTCTTC,CAWSGDTSSYNEQFF
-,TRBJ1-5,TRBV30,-,TGTGCCTGGAGTGTACAACAAGACGGATTAAGGCCCCAGCATTTT,CAWSVQQDGLRPQHF
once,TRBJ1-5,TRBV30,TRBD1,TGTGCCTGGAGCATACAGGGGGAGTTTCAGCCCCAGCATTTT,CAWSIQGEFQPQHF
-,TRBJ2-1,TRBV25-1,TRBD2,TGTGCCAGCAGTGGAAGACTAGCGGGGGGAAGCAATGAGCAGTTCTTC,CASSGRLAGGSNEQFF
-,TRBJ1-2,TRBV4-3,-,TGCGCCAGCAGCCACAAGGGGTCAAACTATGGCTACACCTTC,CASSHKGSNYGYTF
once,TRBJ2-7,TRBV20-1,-,TGCAGTGCTATGGGGGGCAACGAGCAGTACTTC,CSAMGGNEQYF
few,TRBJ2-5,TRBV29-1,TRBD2,TGCAGCGTTGACCGGGGGGGAGAAGAGACCCAGTACTTC,CSVDRGGEETQYF
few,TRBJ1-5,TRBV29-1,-,TGCAGCGTTCGGGGGGACGGCAATCAGCCCCAGCATTTT,CSVRGDGNQPQHF
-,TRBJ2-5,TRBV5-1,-,TGCGCCAGCAGCTCGCCCGACTGGTACCAAGAGACCCAGTACTTC,CASSSPDWYQETQYF
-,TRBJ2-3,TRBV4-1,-,TGCGCCAGCAGCCAAGAGTCCCCAGATACGCAGTATTTT,CASSQESPDTQYF
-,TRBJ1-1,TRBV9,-,TGTGCCAGCAGCGTAAAGGGGGACACTGAAGCTTTCTTT,CASSVKGDTEAFF
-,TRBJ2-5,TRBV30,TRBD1,TGTGCCTGGAGTAGACAGGGAGAGACCCAGTACTTC,CAWSRQGETQYF
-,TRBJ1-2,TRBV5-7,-,TGTGCCAGCAGCTGGCCCCGGAGCTATGGCTACACCTTC,CASSWPRSYGYTF
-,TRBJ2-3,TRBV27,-,TGTGCCAGCAGTCGCCCGCCGGGGACCATCACAGATACGCAGTATTTT,CASSRPPGTITDTQYF
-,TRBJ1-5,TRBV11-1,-,TGTGCCAGCAGTACAGGGATCTATCAGCCCCAGCATTTT,CASSTGIYQPQHF
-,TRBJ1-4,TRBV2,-,TGTGCCAGCAGTGCTGGTGCAACTAATGAAAAACTGTTTTTT,CASSAGATNEKLFF
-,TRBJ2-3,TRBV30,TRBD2,TGTGCCTGGAGTTTTGCGGGACTAGCGGCAGATACGCAGTATTTT,CAWSFAGLAADTQYF
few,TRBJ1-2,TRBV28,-,TGTGCCAGCAGTTTGGGAGTTGGTGGCTACACCTTC,CASSLGVGGYTF
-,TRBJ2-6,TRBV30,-,TGTGCCTGGAGTGGGACCTCCGGGGCCAACGTCCTGACTTTC,CAWSGTSGANVLTF
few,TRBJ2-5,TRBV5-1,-,TGCGCCAGCAGCTTGAAGACAGAGACCCAGTACTTC,CASSLKTETQYF